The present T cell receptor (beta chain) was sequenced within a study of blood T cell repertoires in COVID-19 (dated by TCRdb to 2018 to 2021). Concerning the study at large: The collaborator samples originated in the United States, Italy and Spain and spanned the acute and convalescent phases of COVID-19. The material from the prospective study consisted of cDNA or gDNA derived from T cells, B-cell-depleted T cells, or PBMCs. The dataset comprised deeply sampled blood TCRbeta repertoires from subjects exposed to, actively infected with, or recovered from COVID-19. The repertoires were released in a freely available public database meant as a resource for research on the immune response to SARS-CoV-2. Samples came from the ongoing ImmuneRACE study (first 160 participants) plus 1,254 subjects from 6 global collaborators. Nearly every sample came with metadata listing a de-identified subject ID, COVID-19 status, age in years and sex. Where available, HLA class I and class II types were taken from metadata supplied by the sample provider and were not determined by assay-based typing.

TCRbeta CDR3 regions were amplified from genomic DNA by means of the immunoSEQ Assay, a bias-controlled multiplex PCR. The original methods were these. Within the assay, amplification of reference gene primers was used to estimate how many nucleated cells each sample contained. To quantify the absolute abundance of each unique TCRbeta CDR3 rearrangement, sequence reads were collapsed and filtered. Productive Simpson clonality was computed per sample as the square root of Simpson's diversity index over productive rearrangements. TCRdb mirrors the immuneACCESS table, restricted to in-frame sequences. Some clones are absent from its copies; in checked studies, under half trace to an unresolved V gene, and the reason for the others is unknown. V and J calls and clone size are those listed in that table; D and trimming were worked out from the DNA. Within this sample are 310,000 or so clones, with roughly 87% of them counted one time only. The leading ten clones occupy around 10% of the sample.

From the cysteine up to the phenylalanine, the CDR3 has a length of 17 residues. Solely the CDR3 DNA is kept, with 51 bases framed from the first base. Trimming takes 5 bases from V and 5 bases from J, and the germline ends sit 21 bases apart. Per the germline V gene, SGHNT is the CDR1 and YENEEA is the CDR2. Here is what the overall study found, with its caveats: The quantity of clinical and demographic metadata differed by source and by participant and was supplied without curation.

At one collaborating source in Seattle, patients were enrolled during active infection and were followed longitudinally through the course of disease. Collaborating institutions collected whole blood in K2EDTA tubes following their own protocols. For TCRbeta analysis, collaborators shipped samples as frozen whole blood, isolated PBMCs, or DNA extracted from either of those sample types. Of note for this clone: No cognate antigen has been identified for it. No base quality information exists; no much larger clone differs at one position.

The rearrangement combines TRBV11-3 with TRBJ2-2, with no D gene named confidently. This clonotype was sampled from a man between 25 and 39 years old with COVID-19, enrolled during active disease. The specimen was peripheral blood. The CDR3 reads CASSPARLPPGTGELFF. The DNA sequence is TGTGCCAGCAGCCCCGCGAGGCTACCACCCGGAACCGGGGAGCTGTTTTTT.